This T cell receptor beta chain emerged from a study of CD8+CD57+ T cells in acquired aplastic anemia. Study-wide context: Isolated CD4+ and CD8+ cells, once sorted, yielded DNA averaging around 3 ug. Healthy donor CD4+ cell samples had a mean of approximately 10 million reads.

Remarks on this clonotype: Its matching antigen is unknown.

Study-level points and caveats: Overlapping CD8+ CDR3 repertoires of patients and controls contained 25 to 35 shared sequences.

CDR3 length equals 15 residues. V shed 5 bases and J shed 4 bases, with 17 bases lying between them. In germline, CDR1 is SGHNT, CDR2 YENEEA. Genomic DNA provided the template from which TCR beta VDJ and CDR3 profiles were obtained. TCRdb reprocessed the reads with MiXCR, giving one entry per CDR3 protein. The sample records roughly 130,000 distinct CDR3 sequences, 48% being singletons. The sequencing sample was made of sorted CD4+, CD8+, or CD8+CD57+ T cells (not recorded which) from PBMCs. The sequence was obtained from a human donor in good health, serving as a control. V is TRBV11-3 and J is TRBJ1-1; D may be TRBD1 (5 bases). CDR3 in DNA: TGTGCCAGCAGCGTAGGATGGGGGAGAGGCACTGAAGCTTTCTTT. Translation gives CASSVGWGRGTEAFF.